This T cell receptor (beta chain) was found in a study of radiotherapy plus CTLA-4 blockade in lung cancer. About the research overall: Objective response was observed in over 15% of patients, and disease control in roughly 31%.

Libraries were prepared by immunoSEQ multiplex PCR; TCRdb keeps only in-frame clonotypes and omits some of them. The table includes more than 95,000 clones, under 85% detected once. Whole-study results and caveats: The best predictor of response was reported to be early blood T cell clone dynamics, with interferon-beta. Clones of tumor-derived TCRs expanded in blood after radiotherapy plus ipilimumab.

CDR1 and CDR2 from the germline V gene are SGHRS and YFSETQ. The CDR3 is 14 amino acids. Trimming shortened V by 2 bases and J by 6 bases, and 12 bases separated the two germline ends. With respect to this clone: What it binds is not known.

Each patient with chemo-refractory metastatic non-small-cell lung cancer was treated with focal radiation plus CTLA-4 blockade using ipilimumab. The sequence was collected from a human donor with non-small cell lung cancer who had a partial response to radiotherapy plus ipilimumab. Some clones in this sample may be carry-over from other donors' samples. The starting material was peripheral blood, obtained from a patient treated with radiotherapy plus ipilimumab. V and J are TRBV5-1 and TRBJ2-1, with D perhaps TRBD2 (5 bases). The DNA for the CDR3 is TGCGCCAGCAGCTTAAGTGGGAGCCCCAATGAGCAGTTCTTC. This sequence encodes CASSLSGSPNEQFF.